This T cell receptor beta chain was identified during a study of T cells after yellow fever vaccination. Study-level information: Where fractions had low cell numbers, libraries were prepared from them with the SMART-Seq v4 Ultra Low Input RNA kit.

CDR1 is SGDLS and CDR2 is YYNGEE in the germline V gene. This CDR3 has 14 amino acids. V was shortened by 4 bases and J by 1 base, with 11 bases between the two germline ends. As TCR cDNA was made by 5'RACE template switching, a universal primer site and UMIs were added. Using its own MiXCR run on the 5' RACE reads, TCRdb lists one record per CDR3 protein. Of more than 350,000 distinct CDR3 sequences in the sample, 11% are singletons; the top ten hold more than 15%. This clonotype was found many times. Its antigen remains unidentified. Study-level findings and limits: Primary-vaccination clones mostly resurfaced post-booster (less than 98% CD4, roughly 90% CD8). A weaker secondary response peaked on day 5, the primary on day 15.

This clonotype was sampled from a man aged 18 to 29 who received the YFV17D yellow fever vaccine. This material consisted of PBMCs, taken on the day of the first yellow fever vaccination. The chain couples TRBV9 to TRBJ1-1; no clear D gene. CDR3 nucleotide sequence: TGTGCCAGCAGCACCCTCGCGGGGAACACTGAAGCTTTCTTT. This sequence encodes CASSTLAGNTEAFF.